This T cell receptor beta chain is from a study of CD8+ T cells in alopecia areata (dated by TCRdb to 2016 to 2019). Describing the broader study: The treated patients took part in an open-label pilot trial in which moderate-to-severe alopecia areata was treated with oral tofacitinib at 5 to 10 mg twice daily. High-throughput TCRbeta sequencing was used to examine T cell clonal expansion in alopecia areata in both the C3H/HeJ mouse model and human patients. Tofacitinib was given for 6 to 18 months, followed by 6 months of follow-up off drug to assess delayed response and recurrence. Scalp clonality was compared across normal scalp (n=4), patchy alopecia areata scalp (n=8), and alopecia totalis/universalis scalp (n=8). immunoSEQ multiplex PCR using 35 Vbeta forward primers and 13 Jbeta reverse primers was used to amplify TCRbeta CDR3 regions. On the human side, TCRbeta sequencing was run on scalp tissue and on sorted CD4+ and CD8+ peripheral blood T cells from healthy controls and from alopecia areata patients with either patchy or totalis/universalis disease. The RNA source kit depended on sample type: the PAXgene miRNA kit for fixed scalp, the miRNeasy kit for PBMCs, and the RNeasy kit for mouse skin. Biopsies were taken from tofacitinib-treated patients at baseline and at 4 and 24 weeks of treatment, and a later scalp biopsy was taken in several of the tofacitinib-treated patients. Overall results and qualifications from the work: Shared TCR sequences between patients were less evident than in mice, which may be partly attributable to HLA diversity in the patient population. Lesional scalp, especially in alopecia totalis/universalis, showed higher clonality and more expanded CD8+ clones than normal scalp, suggesting antigenic drive. Scalp TCR repertoire analysis is complicated because resident alphabeta T cells in normal human skin are also sequenced, whereas mouse skin is dominated by gammadelta T cells.

Peripheral blood and lesional scalp punch biopsies were obtained from patients with alopecia areata. PBMCs were separated by density centrifugation and stained for CD3, CD4 and CD8, after which CD4+ and CD8+ T cells were sorted on a FACSAria. Concerning this clone: Its antigen remains undetermined. No base quality information exists; no much larger clone differs at one position.

The V end gives up 3 bases and the J end 4 bases, leaving 6 bases in the junction not matched to a gene. The CDR3 measures 15 amino acids from cysteine to phenylalanine. Only CDR3 DNA remains: 45 bases, in frame from the first base. Via the germline V gene, CDR1 is SNHLY and CDR2 FYNNEI. The library was made by the immunoSEQ multiplex PCR assay. To provide template for TCR sequencing, every sample had RNA extracted and reverse transcribed into cDNA. First-strand cDNA was synthesized with SuperScript III using a 2:1 mix of oligo-dT and random hexamers. Amplification bias was assessed with a synthetic immune receptor repertoire, and residual bias was removed computationally. Concerning the study's data processing: Raw reads were preprocessed for error removal, and CDR3 was defined according to IMGT conventions as running from the conserved cysteine to phenylalanine. Clonality was computed as 1 minus the Shannon entropy, with the entropy normalized by log2 of the number of productive unique TCRs. Scalp TCRbeta sequences were cross-referenced with sorted blood CD4 and CD8 repertoires so that the CD4 or CD8 identity of scalp clones could be inferred. This immuneACCESS table, as held by TCRdb, lists in-frame sequences with V and J called but not all clones. Of the missing ones, under half trace to an unresolved V gene in checked studies; the others have no known cause. V, J and clone size derive from that table, while D and trimming were established from the DNA sequence. The sample contains about 97,000 clones, roughly two fifths of them found a single time. The ten largest clones add up to approximately 1.5% of the sample.

The sequence is built from TRBV2 and TRBJ2-7, and TRBD2 aligns with 10 junction nucleotides. The clonotype comes from a human donor with alopecia areata. Sequencing was performed on CD4+ T cells sorted from blood. The DNA reads TGTGCCAGCAGTGACAAACTAGCGGGACGGTACGAGCAGTACTTC. Translation gives CASSDKLAGRYEQYF.